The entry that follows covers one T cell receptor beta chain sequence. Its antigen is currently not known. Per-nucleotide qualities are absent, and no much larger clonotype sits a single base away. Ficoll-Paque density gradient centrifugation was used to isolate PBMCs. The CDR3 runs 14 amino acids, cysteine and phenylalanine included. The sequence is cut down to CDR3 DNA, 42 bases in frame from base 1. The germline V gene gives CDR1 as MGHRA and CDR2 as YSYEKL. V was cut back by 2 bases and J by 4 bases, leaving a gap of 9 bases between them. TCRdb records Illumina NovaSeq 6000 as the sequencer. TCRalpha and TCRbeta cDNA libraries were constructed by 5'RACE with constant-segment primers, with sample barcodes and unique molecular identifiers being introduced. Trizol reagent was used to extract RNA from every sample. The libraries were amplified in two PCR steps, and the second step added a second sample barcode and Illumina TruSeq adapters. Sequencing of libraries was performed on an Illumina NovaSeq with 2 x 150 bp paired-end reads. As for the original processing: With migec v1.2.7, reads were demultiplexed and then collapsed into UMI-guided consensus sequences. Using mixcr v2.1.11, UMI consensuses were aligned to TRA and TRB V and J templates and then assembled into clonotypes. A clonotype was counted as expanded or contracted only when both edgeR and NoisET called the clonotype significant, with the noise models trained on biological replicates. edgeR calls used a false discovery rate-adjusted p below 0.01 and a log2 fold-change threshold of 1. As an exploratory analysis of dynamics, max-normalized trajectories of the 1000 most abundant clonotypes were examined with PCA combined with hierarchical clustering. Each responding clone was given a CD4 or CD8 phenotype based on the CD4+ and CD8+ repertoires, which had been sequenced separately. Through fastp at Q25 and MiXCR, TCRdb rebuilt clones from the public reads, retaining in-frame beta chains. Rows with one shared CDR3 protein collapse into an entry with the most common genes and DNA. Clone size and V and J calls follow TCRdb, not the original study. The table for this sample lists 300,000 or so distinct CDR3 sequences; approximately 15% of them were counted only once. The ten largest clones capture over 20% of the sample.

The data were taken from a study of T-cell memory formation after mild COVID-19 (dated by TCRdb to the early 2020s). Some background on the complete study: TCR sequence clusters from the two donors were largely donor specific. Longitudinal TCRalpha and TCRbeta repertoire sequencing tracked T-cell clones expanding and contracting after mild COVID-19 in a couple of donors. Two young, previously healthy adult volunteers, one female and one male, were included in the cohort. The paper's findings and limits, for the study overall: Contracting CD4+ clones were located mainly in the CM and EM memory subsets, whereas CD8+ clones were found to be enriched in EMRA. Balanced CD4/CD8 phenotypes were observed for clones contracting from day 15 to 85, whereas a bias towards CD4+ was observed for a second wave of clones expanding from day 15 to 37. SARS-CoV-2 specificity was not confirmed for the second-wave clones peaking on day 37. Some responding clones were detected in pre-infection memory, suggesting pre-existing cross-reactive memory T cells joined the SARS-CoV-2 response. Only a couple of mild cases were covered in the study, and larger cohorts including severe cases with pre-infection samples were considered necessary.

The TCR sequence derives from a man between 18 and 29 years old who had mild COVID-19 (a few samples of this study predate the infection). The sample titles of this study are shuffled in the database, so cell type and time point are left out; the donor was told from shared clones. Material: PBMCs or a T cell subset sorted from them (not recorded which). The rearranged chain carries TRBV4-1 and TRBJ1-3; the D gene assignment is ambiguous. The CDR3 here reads CASSQFGRGNTIYF. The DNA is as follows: TGCGCCAGCAGCCAATTTGGCAGGGGAAACACCATATATTTT.